A selection of T cell receptor beta chains follows, all from one sample in a study of blood T cell repertoires in COVID-19. TCRdb keeps only in-frame clones here, not all; method: immunoSEQ multiplex PCR. The top ten hold more than 3% of the sample, which has about half a million clones, 70% to 90% seen once. The sequencing sample was made of peripheral blood. The source is a human donor in a cohort sampled during active COVID-19. Each CDR3 is given without its conserved first and last residue.

j_gene,v_gene,CDR3aa
TRBJ2-7,TRBV30,AWAPLTGTILYEQY
TRBJ1-5,TRBV19,ASSTGQGSGQPQH
TRBJ1-1,TRBV28,ASSFGQGLGTEAF
TRBJ1-2,TRBV3-1/TRBV3-2,ASRPGQGVGGYT
TRBJ1-2,TRBV29-1,SVERGPNYGYT
TRBJ2-2,TRBV2,ASSEFTRGRSGELF
TRBJ2-2,TRBV6-1,ASSEGAYNGELF
TRBJ2-7,TRBV28,ASSEPGQAYEQY
TRBJ1-1,TRBV4-2,ASSQVGTPQGDTEAF
TRBJ2-7,TRBV30,AWNRDRGHDEQY
TRBJ2-1,TRBV9,ASSGLAGLEQF
TRBJ1-2,TRBV6-2/TRBV6-3,ASSASGGYGYT
TRBJ2-7,TRBV5-1,ASSRSAGEQY
TRBJ1-1,TRBV27,ASGSGQQNTEAF
TRBJ2-1,TRBV11-1,ASSLVGVAIGNEQF
TRBJ2-2,TRBV7-6,ASSLTAGLNTGELF
TRBJ2-1,TRBV6-5,ASSLDRGSYNEQF
TRBJ2-5,TRBV6-2/TRBV6-3,ASSPPAGVIETQY
TRBJ2-1,TRBV7-9,ASSKQTGGSYNEQF
TRBJ2-3,TRBV24-1,ATSDPASGDTQY
TRBJ1-5,TRBV7-2,ASSPGINQPQH
TRBJ2-7,TRBV12-5,ASGFTGGPYYEQY
TRBJ2-7,TRBV5-1,ASSLASGVGEQY
TRBJ2-1,TRBV6-2/TRBV6-3,ASSYPSGRALNEQF
TRBJ2-3,TRBV2,ASSDTSAGWTQY
TRBJ1-1,TRBV6-5,ASRAPGGGGEAF
TRBJ1-5,TRBV30,AWSVRDRGQKPQH
TRBJ2-7,TRBV7-3,ASSLNGPGWGEQY
TRBJ1-5,TRBV19,ATTDRGYSNQPQH
TRBJ2-3,TRBV19,ASSLQGGTDTQY
TRBJ1-3,TRBV5-1,ASSYGQEGGNTIY
TRBJ2-7,TRBV2,ASSIQGAGQY
TRBJ1-5,TRBV6-5,ASSRTTGYNQPQH
TRBJ2-5,TRBV5-6,ASSLGLWSETQY
TRBJ2-3,TRBV29-1,SVDDGREAQY
TRBJ1-6,TRBV30,AWSVRWGPRAGSPLH
TRBJ2-4,TRBV7-3,ASSSQGSPDIQY
TRBJ2-7,TRBV7-8,ASSSRPGLVTYEQY
TRBJ2-1,TRBV10-3,AISESSGRRNEQF
TRBJ2-7,TRBV6-1,ASSEVGGPPEEQY
TRBJ2-5,TRBV3-1/TRBV3-2,ASSQDLDRGLQY
TRBJ2-3,TRBV5-1,ASSRYGRAGDTQY
TRBJ2-7,TRBV18,ASSGAGTASYEQY
TRBJ2-3,TRBV6-2/TRBV6-3,ASSRTSGSVPDTQY
TRBJ2-6,TRBV19,ASSISGFSGANVLT
TRBJ2-1,TRBV19,ASSPSEAPYNEQF
TRBJ2-5,TRBV13,ASSFLAGGFGETQY
TRBJ2-1,TRBV9,ASSVALAGVYEQF
TRBJ1-5,TRBV2,ASSGSHSNQPQH
TRBJ2-1,TRBV19,ASSLRTAGDEQF
TRBJ1-2,TRBV28,ASITTGNYGYT
TRBJ2-7,TRBV5-4,ASSLDRGQLLEQY
TRBJ1-5,TRBV6-2/TRBV6-3,ASSGGWNQPQH
TRBJ2-2,TRBV24-1,ATSLTGTTGELF
TRBJ1-6,TRBV5-1,ASSLRGREDSPLH
TRBJ1-6,TRBV28,ASNTIGTGTSPLH